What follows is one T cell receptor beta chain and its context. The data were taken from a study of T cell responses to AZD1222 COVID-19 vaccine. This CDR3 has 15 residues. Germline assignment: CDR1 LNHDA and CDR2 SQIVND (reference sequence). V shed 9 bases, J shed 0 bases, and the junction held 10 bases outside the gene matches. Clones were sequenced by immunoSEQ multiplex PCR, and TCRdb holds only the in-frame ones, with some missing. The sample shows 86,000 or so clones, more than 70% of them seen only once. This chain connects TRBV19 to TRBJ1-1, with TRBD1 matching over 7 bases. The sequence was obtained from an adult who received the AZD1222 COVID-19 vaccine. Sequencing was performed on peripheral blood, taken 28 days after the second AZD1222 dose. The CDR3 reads CASRQGRLMNTEAFF. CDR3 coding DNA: TGTGCCAGCCGACAGGGCCGCCTGATGAACACTGAAGCTTTCTTT.